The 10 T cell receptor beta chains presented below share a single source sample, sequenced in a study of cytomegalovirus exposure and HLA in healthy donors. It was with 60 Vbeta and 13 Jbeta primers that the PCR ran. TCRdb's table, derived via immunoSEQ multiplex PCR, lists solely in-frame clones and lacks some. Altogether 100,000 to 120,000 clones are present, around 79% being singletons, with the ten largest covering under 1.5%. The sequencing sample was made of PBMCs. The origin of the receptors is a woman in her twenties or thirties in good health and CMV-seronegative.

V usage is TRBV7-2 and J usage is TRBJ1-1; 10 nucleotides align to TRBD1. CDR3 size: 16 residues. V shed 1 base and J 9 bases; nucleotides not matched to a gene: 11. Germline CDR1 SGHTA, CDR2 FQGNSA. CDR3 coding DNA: TGTGCCAGCAGCTTAGATTCGGTAGGGACAGGGGAGAAAGCTTTCTTT. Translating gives CASSLDSVGTGEKAFF.

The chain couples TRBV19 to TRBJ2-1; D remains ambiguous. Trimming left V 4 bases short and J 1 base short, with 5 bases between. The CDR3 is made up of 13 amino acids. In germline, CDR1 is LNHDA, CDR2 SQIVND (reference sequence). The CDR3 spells CASSSQSYNEQFF. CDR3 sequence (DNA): TGTGCCAGTAGTAGCCAGTCCTACAATGAGCAGTTCTTC. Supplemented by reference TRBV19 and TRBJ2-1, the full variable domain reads DGGITQSPKYLFRKEGQNVTLSCEQNLNHDAMYWYRQDPGQGLRLIYYSQIVNDFQKGDIAEGYSVSREKKESFPLTVTSAQKNPTAFYLCASSSQSYNEQFFGPGTRLTVL.

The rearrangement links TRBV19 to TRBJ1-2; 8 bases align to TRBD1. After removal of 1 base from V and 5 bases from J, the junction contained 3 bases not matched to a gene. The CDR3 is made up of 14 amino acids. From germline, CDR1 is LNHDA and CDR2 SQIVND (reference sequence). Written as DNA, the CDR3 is TGTGCCAGTAGTATAGGAGACAGGGGTTATGGCTACACCTTC. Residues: CASSIGDRGYGYTF.

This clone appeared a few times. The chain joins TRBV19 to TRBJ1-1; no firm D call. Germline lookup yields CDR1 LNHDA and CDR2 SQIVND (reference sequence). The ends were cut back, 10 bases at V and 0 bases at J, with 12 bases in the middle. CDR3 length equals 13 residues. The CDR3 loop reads CATTPQMNTEAFF. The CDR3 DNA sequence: TGTGCCACAACACCCCAGATGAACACTGAAGCTTTCTTT.

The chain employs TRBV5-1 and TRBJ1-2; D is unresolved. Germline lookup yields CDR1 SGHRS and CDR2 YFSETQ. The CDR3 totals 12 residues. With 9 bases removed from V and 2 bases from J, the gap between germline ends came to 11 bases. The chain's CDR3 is CATSDTNYGYTF. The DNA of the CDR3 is TGCGCCACCTCAGACACCAACTATGGCTACACCTTC.

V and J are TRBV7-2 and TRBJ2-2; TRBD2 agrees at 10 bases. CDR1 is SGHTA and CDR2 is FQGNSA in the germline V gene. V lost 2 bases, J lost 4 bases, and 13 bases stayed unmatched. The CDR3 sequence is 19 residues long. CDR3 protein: CASSLRARSGGAGTGELFF. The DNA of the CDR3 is TGTGCCAGCAGCTTAAGGGCTCGGAGCGGGGGGGCCGGCACCGGGGAGCTGTTTTTT.

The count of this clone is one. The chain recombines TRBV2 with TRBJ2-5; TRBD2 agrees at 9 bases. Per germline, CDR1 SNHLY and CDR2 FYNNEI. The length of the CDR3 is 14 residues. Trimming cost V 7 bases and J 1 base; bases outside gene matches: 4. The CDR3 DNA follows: TGTGCCAGCATGGCTAGCGGGGCCCAAGAGACCCAGTACTTC. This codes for CASMASGAQETQYF.

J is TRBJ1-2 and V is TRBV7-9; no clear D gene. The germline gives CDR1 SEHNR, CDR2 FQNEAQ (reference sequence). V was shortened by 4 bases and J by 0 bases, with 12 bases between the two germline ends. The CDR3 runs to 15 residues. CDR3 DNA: TGTGCCAGCAGCTCCGGGCCGGACTCTAACTATGGCTACACCTTC. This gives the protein CASSSGPDSNYGYTF. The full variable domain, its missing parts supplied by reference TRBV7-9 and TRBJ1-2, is DTGVSQNPRHKITKRGQNVTFRCDPISEHNRLYWYRQTLGQGPEFLTYFQNEAQLEKSRLLSDRFSAERPKGSFSTLEIQRTEQGDSAMYLCASSSGPDSNYGYTFGSGTRLTVV.

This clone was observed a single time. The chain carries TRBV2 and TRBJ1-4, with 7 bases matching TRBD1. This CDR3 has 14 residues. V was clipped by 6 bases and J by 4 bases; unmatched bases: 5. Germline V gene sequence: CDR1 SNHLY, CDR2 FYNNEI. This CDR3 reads CASRIQGVNEKLFF. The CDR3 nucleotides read TGTGCCAGCAGGATTCAGGGGGTTAATGAAAAACTGTTTTTT.

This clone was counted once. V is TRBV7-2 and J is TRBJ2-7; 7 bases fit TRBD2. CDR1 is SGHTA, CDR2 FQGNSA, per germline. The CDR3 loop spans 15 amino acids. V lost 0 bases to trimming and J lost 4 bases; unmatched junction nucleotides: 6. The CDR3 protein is CASSLAGGGGYEQYF. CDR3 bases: TGTGCCAGCAGCTTAGCAGGCGGGGGAGGTTACGAGCAGTACTTC.